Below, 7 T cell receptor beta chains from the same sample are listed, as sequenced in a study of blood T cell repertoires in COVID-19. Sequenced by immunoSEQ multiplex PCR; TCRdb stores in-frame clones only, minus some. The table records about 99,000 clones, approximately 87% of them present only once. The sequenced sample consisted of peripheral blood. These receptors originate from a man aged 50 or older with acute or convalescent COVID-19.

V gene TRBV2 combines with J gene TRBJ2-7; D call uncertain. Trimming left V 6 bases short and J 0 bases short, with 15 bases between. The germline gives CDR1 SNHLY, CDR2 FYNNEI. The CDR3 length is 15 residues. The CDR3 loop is CASSGGQPGSYEQYF. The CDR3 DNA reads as TGTGCCAGCAGCGGCGGCCAGCCCGGCTCCTACGAGCAGTACTTC. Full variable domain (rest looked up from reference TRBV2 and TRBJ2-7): EPEVTQTPSHQVTQMGQEVILRCVPISNHLYFYWYRQILGQKVEFLVSFYNNEISEKSEIFDDQFSVERPDGSNFTLKIRSTKLEDSAMYFCASSGGQPGSYEQYFGPGTRLTVT.

Written as DNA, the CDR3 is TGTGCCAGCAGCCAACTAGCGGGACCCTACGAGCAGTACTTC. Its translation is CASSQLAGPYEQYF. The rearrangement uses TRBV7-9 and TRBJ2-7; 10 bases fit TRBD2. The V gene end was trimmed by 5 bases and the J gene end by 2 bases; junction bases not matched to a gene: 3. The length of the CDR3 is 14 residues. The germline gives CDR1 SEHNR, CDR2 FQNEAQ (reference sequence).

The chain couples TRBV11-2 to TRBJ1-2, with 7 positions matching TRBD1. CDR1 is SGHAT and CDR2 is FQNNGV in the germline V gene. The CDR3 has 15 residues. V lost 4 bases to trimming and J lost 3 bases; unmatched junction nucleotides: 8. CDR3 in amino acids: CASSSLKGQHYGYTF. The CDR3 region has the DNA TGTGCCAGCAGCTCGCTGAAGGGACAGCACTATGGCTACACCTTC.

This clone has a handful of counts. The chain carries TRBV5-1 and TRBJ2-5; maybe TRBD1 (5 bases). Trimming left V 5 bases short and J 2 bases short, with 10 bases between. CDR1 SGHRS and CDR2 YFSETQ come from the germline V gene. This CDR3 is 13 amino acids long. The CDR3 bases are TGCGCCAGCAGAGGGCGGACACAAGAGACCCAGTACTTC. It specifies CASRGRTQETQYF.

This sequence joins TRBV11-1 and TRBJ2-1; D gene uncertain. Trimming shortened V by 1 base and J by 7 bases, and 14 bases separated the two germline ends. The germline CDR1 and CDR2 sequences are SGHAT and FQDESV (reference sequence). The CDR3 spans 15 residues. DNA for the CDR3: TGTGCCAGCAGCTTAGTTCAAGGAGATAGGAATGAGCAGTTCTTC. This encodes CASSLVQGDRNEQFF.

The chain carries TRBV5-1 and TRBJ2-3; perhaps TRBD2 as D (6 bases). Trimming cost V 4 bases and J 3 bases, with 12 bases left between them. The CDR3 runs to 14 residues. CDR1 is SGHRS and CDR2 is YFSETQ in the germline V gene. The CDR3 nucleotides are TGCGCCAGCAGCCCGGAGGGGACTACAGATACGCAGTATTTT. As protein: CASSPEGTTDTQYF.

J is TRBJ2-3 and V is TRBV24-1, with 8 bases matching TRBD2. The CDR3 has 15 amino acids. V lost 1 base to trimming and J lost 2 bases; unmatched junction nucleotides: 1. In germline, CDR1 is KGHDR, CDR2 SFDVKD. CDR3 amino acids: CATSDLAGDTDTQYF. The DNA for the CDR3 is TGTGCCACCAGTGATTTAGCGGGAGACACAGATACGCAGTATTTT.